The 30 T cell receptor beta chains presented below share a single source sample, sequenced in a study of control samples from healthy donors and cancer patients. Sequencing was performed with immunoSEQ multiplex PCR; in TCRdb, only in-frame clones are kept and a portion is missing. The sample includes 110,000 or so clones, 83% seen only once; the top ten take roughly 13%. Source material: blood. All receptors derive from a woman aged 50 to 60 in good health.

The chain is built from TRBV7-9 and TRBJ2-7; D call uncertain. CDR1 and CDR2 from the germline V gene are SEHNR and FQNEAQ (reference sequence). Trimming cost V 6 bases and J 2 bases, with 8 bases left between them. The CDR3 sequence is 12 residues long. The CDR3 bases are TGTGCCAGCAGTGACCGGACCTACGAGCAGTACTTC. Translated, it gives CASSDRTYEQYF.

The chain couples TRBV9 to TRBJ1-5; D gene uncertain. CDR1 SGDLS and CDR2 YYNGEE come from the germline V gene. Trimming took off 0 bases at V and 6 bases at J, with 13 bases between the two ends. The CDR3 is made up of 15 amino acids. CDR3: CASSVAGNVGQPQHF. CDR3 nucleotide sequence: TGTGCCAGCAGCGTAGCTGGAAACGTGGGTCAGCCCCAGCATTTT.

The chain couples TRBV5-1 to TRBJ1-1; the D gene is possibly TRBD1 (6 bases). V was cut by 3 bases and J by 4 bases, with 13 bases left in between. There are 14 residues in the CDR3. In germline, CDR1 is SGHRS, CDR2 YFSETQ. The CDR3 region is CASSSTGLGTEAFF. The CDR3 nucleotides read TGCGCCAGCAGCTCTACAGGGTTAGGCACTGAAGCTTTCTTT.

The rearrangement joins TRBV5-1 to TRBJ2-2; D may match TRBD1 or TRBD2 (7 bases each). The CDR3 length is 15 residues. Germline V lookup: CDR1 SGHRS, CDR2 YFSETQ. Trimming pared 4 bases from V and 9 bases from J, leaving 19 bases between. The CDR3, as DNA: TGCGCCAGCAGCAGCCCGACAGGGAGGGTGAGGGAGCTGTTTTTT. It specifies CASSSPTGRVRELFF.

A note on this clone: One end of the junction varies from germline; a read error may be responsible. The chain is built from TRBV2 and TRBJ2-1, with a weak D call TRBD1 (6 bases). The CDR3 spans 12 residues. Germline-derived CDR1 and CDR2 are SNHLY and FYNNEI. CDR3: CVSRGGVGEQFF. The DNA for the CDR3 is TGTGTCAGCAGAGGGGGAGTGGGTGAGCAGTTCTTC.

V is TRBV11-3 and J is TRBJ2-7, with 10 bases matching TRBD2. V was clipped by 1 base and J by 6 bases; unmatched bases: 6. The CDR3 loop spans 15 amino acids. Germline values: CDR1 SGHNT, CDR2 YENEEA. The CDR3 spells CASSLALAGASEQYF. CDR3 DNA sequence: TGTGCCAGCAGCTTAGCCCTAGCGGGAGCTTCCGAGCAGTACTTC.

The chain has TRBV18 and TRBJ2-1; D perhaps matches TRBD1 (6 bases). CDR1 and CDR2 (germline): KGHSH, LQKENI. This CDR3 region has 16 residues. Trimming pared 0 bases from V and 6 bases from J, leaving 15 bases between. CDR3 in amino acids: CASSPPSGQPFNEQFF. DNA for the CDR3: TGTGCCAGCTCACCACCATCGGGACAACCCTTCAATGAGCAGTTCTTC. Complete variable domain (other parts from reference TRBV18 and TRBJ2-1): NAGVMQNPRHLVRRRGQEARLRCSPMKGHSHVYWYRQLPEEGLKFMVYLQKENIIDESGMPKERFSAEFPKEGPSILRIQQVVRGDSAAYFCASSPPSGQPFNEQFFGPGTRLTVL.

This clone was observed a single time. The rearrangement links TRBV11-3 to TRBJ2-3, with D unclear. The germline gives CDR1 SGHNT, CDR2 YENEEA. V was shortened by 2 bases and J by 4 bases, with 10 bases between the two germline ends. There are 14 residues in the CDR3. The CDR3 region is CASSLSLRPDTQYF. The CDR3 DNA is TGTGCCAGCAGCTTATCTCTTAGACCAGATACGCAGTATTTT.

The gene calls are TRBV24-1 and TRBJ2-1; the match to TRBD2 covers 8 bases. The V gene end was trimmed by 0 bases and the J gene end by 12 bases; junction bases not matched to a gene: 6. This CDR3 has 14 amino acids. Looked up from germline, CDR1 is KGHDR and CDR2 is SFDVKD. CDR3 region: CATSDLREGRGQFF. CDR3 sequence (DNA): TGTGCCACCAGTGATTTGCGGGAGGGGAGGGGGCAGTTCTTC.

V gene TRBV11-3 combines with J gene TRBJ2-2, with TRBD2 matching 9 bases. Germline CDR1 reads SGHNT; CDR2 reads YENEEA. This CDR3 has 17 residues. Germline trimming cut 3 bases from V and 4 bases from J; bases unmatched to any gene: 9. The CDR3 nucleotides read TGTGCCAGCAGCTTGGGGGGGCTAGCGGGATTCACCGGGGAGCTGTTTTTT. It translates to CASSLGGLAGFTGELFF.

The CDR3 region is CASSQDYRPDEQFF. The DNA for the CDR3 is TGTGCCAGCAGCCAAGATTACAGGCCCGATGAGCAGTTCTTC. V usage is TRBV3-1 (or the pseudogene TRBV3-2) and J usage is TRBJ2-1, with a tentative D call TRBD1 (5 bases). The germline CDR1 and CDR2 sequences are LGHDT and YNNKEL (reference sequence). V was trimmed by 0 bases and J by 8 bases, leaving 11 bases between them. The CDR3 extends over 14 amino acids.

The chain carries TRBV6-5 and TRBJ2-1, with D perhaps TRBD1 or TRBD2 (5 bases each). The CDR3 loop spans 15 amino acids. V was shortened by 7 bases and J by 2 bases, with 15 bases between the two germline ends. CDR1 is MNHEY and CDR2 is SVGAGI in the germline V gene. The CDR3 DNA is TGTGCCAGCATCTCTTTCCGGGGACCCTACAATGAGCAGTTCTTC. Translated: CASISFRGPYNEQFF.

V usage is TRBV7-8 and J usage is TRBJ2-7, with D perhaps being TRBD1 or TRBD2 (5 bases each). The CDR3 extends over 16 amino acids. Germline lookup yields CDR1 SGHVS and CDR2 FQNEAQ. Deletions cut 4 bases from V and 7 bases from J, with 23 bases between. The CDR3 nucleotides are TGTGCCAGCAGCTCTAGGCTTACGGGAATAGAGGGGGAGCAGTACTTC. This encodes CASSSRLTGIEGEQYF.

In its sample, this clone was seen once. The rearrangement links TRBV5-6 to TRBJ2-1; D gene unclear. This CDR3 has 14 residues. Germline V lookup: CDR1 SGHDT, CDR2 YYEEEE. Trimming took 0 bases from V and 3 from J, leaving 7 bases between them. CDR3 sequence: CASSLEIHYNEQFF. CDR3 DNA: TGTGCCAGCAGCTTGGAAATCCACTACAATGAGCAGTTCTTC.

DNA of the CDR3: TGTGCCAGCAGCCCGACCCAAGGGTTGGGAGAGACCCAGTACTTC. The encoded protein is CASSPTQGLGETQYF. The rearrangement links TRBV6-5 to TRBJ2-5; no clear D. The germline V gene encodes CDR1 MNHEY and CDR2 SVGAGI. The CDR3 sequence is 15 residues long. V was cut by 6 bases and J by 4 bases, with 18 bases left in between.

CDR3 region: CASSIYRGPTYNEQFF. For the CDR3, the DNA is TGTGCCAGCAGTATATACAGGGGGCCTACGTACAATGAGCAGTTCTTC. The genes are TRBV28 and TRBJ2-1; 9 bases fit TRBD1. Trimming cost V 5 bases and J 4 bases; bases outside gene matches: 9. CDR1 is MDHEN, CDR2 SYDVKM, per germline. The CDR3 contains 16 residues.

V is TRBV28 and J is TRBJ1-2; TRBD1 matches 12 bases. The germline CDR1 and CDR2 sequences are MDHEN and SYDVKM. The CDR3 runs 14 residues. V shed 6 bases, J shed 8 bases, and the junction held 7 bases outside the gene matches. The CDR3 DNA sequence: TGTGCCAGCAGCCCGGGACAGGGGGCGCAAGGCTACACCTTC. Its protein product is CASSPGQGAQGYTF.

The DNA for the CDR3 is TGTGCCAGCAGTTACGCCAGGGTTGGCTACGAGCAGTACTTC. Its protein is CASSYARVGYEQYF. The chain couples TRBV6-2 or TRBV6-3 to TRBJ2-7; maybe TRBD1 (5 bases). V lost 2 bases, J lost 3 bases, and 11 bases lay in between. This CDR3 is built from 14 residues. Germline V gene data show CDR1 as MNHEY and CDR2 as SVGEGT.

The chain links TRBV6-6 to TRBJ1-6; 9 bases are a match to TRBD1. From germline, CDR1 is MNHNY and CDR2 SVGAGI (reference sequence). This CDR3 spans 13 amino acids. The V and J ends lost 7 bases and 7 bases, in that order; junction bases with no gene match: 2. CDR3 residues: CASIDRGNSPLHF. The DNA for the CDR3 is TGTGCCAGCATCGACAGGGGGAATTCACCCCTCCACTTT.

The chain couples TRBV27 to TRBJ2-5; 12 bases fit TRBD2. V shed 5 bases, J shed 5 bases, and the junction held 15 bases outside the gene matches. This CDR3 comprises 18 residues. Per germline, CDR1 MNHEY and CDR2 SMNVEV (reference sequence). DNA of the CDR3: TGTGCCAGCAGTCCCCTCCTGACTAGCGGGAGTATCGGGGAGACCCAGTACTTC. Translating gives CASSPLLTSGSIGETQYF.

CDR3 coding DNA: TGTGCCAGCAGGCCTGACAGGGTCTCTGGGGCCAACGTCCTGACTTTC. It specifies CASRPDRVSGANVLTF. This rearrangement joins TRBV2 to TRBJ2-6, with 7 bases matching TRBD1. Germline CDR1 reads SNHLY; CDR2 reads FYNNEI. The V and J ends lost 6 bases and 0 bases, in that order; junction bases with no gene match: 5. This CDR3 is 16 amino acids long.

J is TRBJ1-6 and V is TRBV6-2 or TRBV6-3; 7 nucleotides match TRBD1. There are 15 residues in the CDR3. Germline V gives CDR1 MNHEY, CDR2 SVGEGT. V dropped 2 bases and J dropped 11; count of bases not matched to a gene: 9. CDR3 in amino acids: CASSYVSGGMPPLHF. For the CDR3, the DNA is TGTGCCAGCAGTTACGTGTCAGGGGGAATGCCACCCCTCCACTTT.

There are a few counts of this clone. The chain combines TRBV18 with TRBJ2-7, with 9 bases that match TRBD2. The CDR3 has 18 amino acids. Germline CDR1 and CDR2: KGHSH and LQKENI. J lost 6 bases, V lost 2 bases, and 17 bases had no gene match. The CDR3 DNA reads as TGTGCCAGCTCACCAGGTAGCGGGAGAACAAGTTCGTCGGCCGAGCAGTACTTC. It yields the protein CASSPGSGRTSSSAEQYF.

CDR3 sequence reads: CASTDGTYEQYF. The CDR3 nucleotides are TGTGCCAGCACCGATGGAACCTACGAGCAGTACTTC. The chain recombines TRBV7-9 with TRBJ2-7; D remains unclear. V shed 7 bases and J shed 2 bases, with 9 bases lying between them. Looked up from germline, CDR1 is SEHNR and CDR2 is FQNEAQ (reference sequence). This CDR3 contains 12 residues.

CDR3 region: CARTSGGALDTQYF. CDR3 nucleotide sequence: TGTGCCAGAACTAGCGGGGGGGCCCTGGATACGCAGTATTTT. The chain joins TRBV7-2 to TRBJ2-3, with TRBD2 identical over 13 bases. The CDR3 sequence is 14 residues long. V dropped 9 bases and J dropped 6; count of bases not matched to a gene: 6. Germline V gene lookup returns CDR1 SGHTA and CDR2 FQGNSA.

The chain links TRBV5-1 to TRBJ1-2, with a weak D call TRBD1 (5 bases). The CDR3 runs to 14 residues. CDR1 is SGHRS and CDR2 is YFSETQ in the germline V gene. V lost 4 bases and J lost 8, with 18 bases in between. Here the CDR3 reads CASSHGALPAGYTF. The DNA of the CDR3 is TGCGCCAGCAGCCACGGGGCCCTACCGGCAGGCTACACCTTC. Full variable domain (remainder filled in from reference TRBV5-1 and TRBJ1-2): KAGVTQTPRYLIKTRGQQVTLSCSPISGHRSVSWYQQTPGQGLQFLFEYFSETQRNKGNFPGRFSGRQFSNSRSEMNVSTLELGDSALYLCASSHGALPAGYTFGSGTRLTVV.

About this clone: Other DNA sequences in this sample translate to the same CDR3. This sequence joins TRBV7-2 and TRBJ2-7; D gene uncertain. The CDR3 spans 11 residues. Trimming took off 1 base at V and 5 bases at J, with 3 bases between the two ends. Germline loops: CDR1 SGHTA, CDR2 FQGNSA. CDR3 sequence (DNA): TGTGCCAGCAGCTTAGTACACGAGCAGTACTTC. This gives the protein CASSLVHEQYF.

This chain links TRBV27 with TRBJ2-3; TRBD2 is a possible D gene (5 bases). The CDR3 contains 13 residues. The germline V and J ends were trimmed by 7 bases and 1 base, with 9 bases remaining between them. Germline V gives CDR1 MNHEY, CDR2 SMNVEV (reference sequence). The CDR3 DNA reads as TGTGCCAGCACCCACGGGGGCACAGATACGCAGTATTTT. As protein: CASTHGGTDTQYF.

The chain has TRBV23-1 and TRBJ1-3, with D tentatively TRBD1 (5 bases). TRBV23-1 is annotated as an ORF whose role is uncertain. V was clipped by 4 bases and J by 4 bases, with 11 bases between them. The CDR3 has 14 residues. The CDR3 bases are TGCGCCAGCAGTCGGGGGGACCTCGGAAACACCATATATTTT. It codes for CASSRGDLGNTIYF.

The V call is TRBV19, the J call TRBJ2-7, with a tentative D call TRBD2 (5 bases). Trimming removed 3 bases from V and 6 bases from J, with 12 bases in between. Looked up from germline, CDR1 is LNHDA and CDR2 is SQIVND (reference sequence). This CDR3 spans 13 amino acids. The CDR3 spells CASSMASTVEQYF. The CDR3 DNA follows: TGTGCCAGTAGTATGGCTAGCACTGTCGAGCAGTACTTC.